These 26 T cell receptor beta chains were sequenced from one sample in a study of cytomegalovirus exposure and HLA in healthy donors. TCRdb's copy holds only in-frame clones and misses some; the assay was immunoSEQ multiplex PCR. The sample records 150,000 to 200,000 clones, more than 70% being singletons. The sample taken for sequencing was PBMCs. These receptor sequences come from a woman younger than 30 in good health and CMV-seronegative.

The genes are TRBV5-1 and TRBJ1-2; TRBD1 agrees at 9 bases. The CDR3 totals 15 residues. The ends lost 5 bases at V and 4 bases at J; junction bases unmatched: 9. The germline CDR1 and CDR2 sequences are SGHRS and YFSETQ. The CDR3 sequence: CASRRLDRGGYGYTF. CDR3 nucleotide sequence: TGCGCCAGCAGAAGGTTGGACAGGGGTGGCTATGGCTACACCTTC.

The rearrangement joins TRBV29-1 to TRBJ2-7, with a tentative D call TRBD1 (6 bases). Deletions cut 7 bases from V and 3 bases from J, with 19 bases between. Germline values: CDR1 SQVTM, CDR2 ANQGSEA. CDR3 length: 14 residues. The CDR3 loop is CSARGDTGNYEQYF. The CDR3 nucleotides are TGCAGCGCCCGAGGGGACACAGGGAACTACGAGCAGTACTTC.

The J gene is TRBJ2-5, the V gene TRBV5-1; the match to TRBD2 covers 12 bases. Germline V lookup: CDR1 SGHRS, CDR2 YFSETQ. This CDR3 has 18 amino acids. V lost 3 bases to trimming and J lost 7 bases; unmatched junction nucleotides: 16. As DNA, the CDR3 is TGCGCCAGCAGCTCGAGACTAGCGGGGGCGTATAAAGAGTCGACCCAGTACTTC. Translating gives CASSSRLAGAYKESTQYF.

The V and J genes are TRBV10-3 and TRBJ2-5; TRBD2 matches at 7 bases. Germline CDR1 reads ENHRY; CDR2 reads SYGVKD. The CDR3 extends over 13 amino acids. The trim removed 6 bases at V and 4 bases at J, leaving 5 bases unmatched. In DNA form, the CDR3 reads TGTGCCATCAGCCCGGGAGGAAGAGAGACCCAGTACTTC. Amino acids: CAISPGGRETQYF.

The rearrangement joins TRBV19 to TRBJ1-1, with unresolved D. The CDR3 spans 14 residues. Trimming left V 4 bases short and J 0 bases short, with 9 bases between. Germline V CDR1 and CDR2: LNHDA, SQIVND (reference sequence). CDR3 loop: CASSRGRLNTEAFF. The DNA for the CDR3 is TGTGCCAGTAGTAGAGGCAGACTGAACACTGAAGCTTTCTTT.

The sample holds one count of this clone. As DNA, the CDR3 is TGTGCCAGCAGCGAGTCGACAGGGAAGGGGAGGACGCAGTATTTT. This encodes CASSESTGKGRTQYF. The V call is TRBV5-5, the J call TRBJ2-3; D might be TRBD1 (7 bases). Germline-derived CDR1 and CDR2 are SGHKS and YYEKEE (reference sequence). The CDR3 loop spans 15 amino acids. V lost 4 bases and J 9 bases, leaving 21 bases between the germline ends.

The chain links TRBV6-5 to TRBJ1-1; D not resolved. The CDR3 has 11 amino acids. Trimming left V 5 bases short and J 8 bases short, with 9 bases between. The germline gives CDR1 MNHEY, CDR2 SVGAGI. The CDR3 loop is CASSNGVEAFF. DNA of the CDR3: TGTGCCAGCAGTAACGGGGTCGAAGCTTTCTTT.

The V call is TRBV15, the J call TRBJ2-1; TRBD2 aligns across 14 bases. Unmatched junction bases numbered 4, after V lost 4 bases and J lost 5 bases. Looked up from germline, CDR1 is LNHNV and CDR2 is YYDKDF (reference sequence). The CDR3 loop spans 16 amino acids. CDR3 nucleotides: TGTGCCACCAGCAAGGGACTAGCGGGAGTCAACAATGAGCAGTTCTTC. Translated, it gives CATSKGLAGVNNEQFF.

The gene calls are TRBV6-1 and TRBJ2-7; D gene ambiguous. Germline loops: CDR1 MNHNS, CDR2 SASEGT. V was pared by 2 bases and J by 2 bases, with 4 bases between. The CDR3 spans 12 residues. DNA for the CDR3: TGTGCCAGCAGTGAATCAGCCTACGAGCAGTACTTC. Translating it yields CASSESAYEQYF.

The chain is built from TRBV18 and TRBJ2-7, with 7 bases fitting TRBD1. This CDR3 is 16 amino acids long. V was clipped by 6 bases and J by 4 bases; unmatched bases: 15. The V gene's germline CDR1 is KGHSH and CDR2 LQKENI. The CDR3 DNA follows: TGTGCCAGCTCCCCTCTCCCCGACAGGGTCTTTTACGAGCAGTACTTC. As protein: CASSPLPDRVFYEQYF.

This rearrangement joins TRBV11-2 to TRBJ1-1; D call uncertain. CDR1 and CDR2 from the germline V gene are SGHAT and FQNNGV. The CDR3 spans 14 residues. Trimming removed 3 bases from V and 2 bases from J, with 10 bases in between. CDR3: CASSFRRVNTEAFF. CDR3 coding DNA: TGTGCCAGCAGCTTCCGGAGGGTTAACACTGAAGCTTTCTTT.

The rearrangement links TRBV6-5 to TRBJ1-2; D ambiguous. V dropped 4 bases and J dropped 8 bases, with 11 bases sitting between them. Germline values: CDR1 MNHEY, CDR2 SVGAGI. This CDR3 comprises 12 residues. The CDR3 region has the DNA TGTGCCAGCAGTTTTTTCGGGGTGGGCTACACCTTC. It specifies CASSFFGVGYTF.

V usage is TRBV7-8 and J usage is TRBJ2-3; D is undetermined. The V and J ends lost 7 bases and 4 bases respectively, with 9 bases between them. The CDR3 is made up of 12 amino acids. Germline CDR1 is SGHVS and CDR2 is FQNEAQ. CDR3 bases: TGTGCCAGCACCCCGTCTTCAGATACGCAGTATTTT. Its translation: CASTPSSDTQYF.

This clone has only one observation. CDR3 protein: CASSYDSRNTIYF. The CDR3 DNA is TGTGCCAGCAGTTACGACAGCCGAAACACCATATATTTT. This chain joins TRBV6-5 and TRBJ1-3; maybe TRBD1 (5 bases). This CDR3 spans 13 amino acids. V was clipped by 2 bases and J by 5 bases, with 7 bases between them. Germline-derived CDR1 and CDR2 are MNHEY and SVGAGI.

The V and J genes are TRBV25-1 and TRBJ1-2; 10 bases match TRBD1. Germline-derived CDR1 and CDR2 are MGHDK and SYGVNS. The trim removed 6 bases at V and 2 bases at J, leaving 3 bases unmatched. The CDR3 covers 14 residues. CDR3 residues: CASSWTGGNYGYTF. In DNA, the CDR3 is TGTGCCAGCAGCTGGACAGGGGGGAACTATGGCTACACCTTC.

The CDR3 protein is CASSSGGGHYGYTF. CDR3 DNA: TGTGCCAGTAGTTCTGGGGGCGGACACTATGGCTACACCTTC. The chain joins TRBV19 to TRBJ1-2; tentatively, D is TRBD1 (6 bases). The germline V gene encodes CDR1 LNHDA and CDR2 SQIVND (reference sequence). V was trimmed by 5 bases and J by 3 bases, leaving 13 bases between them. The CDR3 spans 14 residues.

V gene TRBV5-1 combines with J gene TRBJ2-5; no clear D. V was shortened by 3 bases and J by 5 bases, with 8 bases between the two germline ends. CDR1 and CDR2 from the germline V gene are SGHRS and YFSETQ. The length of the CDR3 is 12 residues. The DNA of the CDR3 is TGCGCCAGCAGCTGGAGTCGGGAGACCCAGTACTTC. This encodes CASSWSRETQYF.

This chain uses TRBV14 with TRBJ2-2; D ambiguous. The germline V gene has CDR1 SGHDN and CDR2 FVKESK. The CDR3 has 16 residues. V lost 1 base and J lost 5, with 14 bases in between. The CDR3 is CASSQVRSPGTGELFF. CDR3 DNA: TGTGCCAGCAGCCAAGTAAGGAGCCCCGGGACCGGGGAGCTGTTTTTT. Full variable domain (remainder filled in from reference TRBV14 and TRBJ2-2): EAGVTQFPSHSVIEKGQTVTLRCDPISGHDNLYWYRRVMGKEIKFLLHFVKESKQDESGMPNNRFLAERTGGTYSTLKVQPAELEDSGVYFCASSQVRSPGTGELFFGEGSRLTVL.

The chain carries TRBV12-5 and TRBJ1-5, with a possible D match to TRBD1 (6 bases). CDR3 length equals 17 residues. V lost 6 bases and J lost 0, with 18 bases in between. CDR1 is LGHNT, CDR2 FRNRAP, per germline. Here the CDR3 DNA reads TGTGCTAGTGGACAAACCCGGACAGAACCTAGCAATCAGCCCCAGCATTTT. Encoded protein: CASGQTRTEPSNQPQHF.

The chain recombines TRBV6-5 with TRBJ1-3; D remains ambiguous. The germline CDR1 and CDR2 sequences are MNHEY and SVGAGI. V lost 6 bases and J 4 bases, leaving 10 bases between the germline ends. This CDR3 is built from 13 residues. CDR3: CASSEVLGNTIYF. The CDR3 DNA reads TGTGCCAGCAGCGAAGTACTAGGAAACACCATATATTTT.

The chain joins TRBV10-1 to TRBJ1-2; D is perhaps TRBD1 (5 bases). V lost 5 bases and J 4 bases, leaving 8 bases between the germline ends. This CDR3 spans 12 amino acids. Germline loops: CDR1 WNHNN, CDR2 SYGVQD (reference sequence). CDR3 DNA sequence: TGCGCCAGCAGTCGGGACTCCTATGGCTACACCTTC. This codes for CASSRDSYGYTF.

The chain combines TRBV7-6 with TRBJ1-2, with TRBD1 identical over 7 bases. V was clipped by 5 bases and J by 5 bases; unmatched bases: 17. Germline assignment: CDR1 SGHVS and CDR2 FNYEAQ. The CDR3 runs to 17 residues. CDR3 sequence (DNA): TGTGCCAGCAGCCCAGTCCTGATTTCCGGGACAGAATATGGCTACACCTTC. As protein: CASSPVLISGTEYGYTF.

This clone was counted only a few times. This chain joins TRBV6-6 and TRBJ1-2; 10 bases match TRBD1. Germline trimming cut 2 bases from V and 6 bases from J; bases unmatched to any gene: 9. Germline V gene sequence: CDR1 MNHNY, CDR2 SVGAGI (reference sequence). This CDR3 is built from 16 residues. The CDR3, as DNA: TGTGCCAGCAGTTACAACGCCGGGACAGGGGCTGATGGCTACACCTTC. This gives the protein CASSYNAGTGADGYTF.

The chain uses TRBV28 and TRBJ1-6, with no clear D. V was pared by 7 bases and J by 4 bases, with 17 bases between. CDR1 and CDR2 from the germline V gene are MDHEN and SYDVKM. This CDR3 contains 16 residues. The CDR3 reads CASIVGLEGYNSPLHF. In DNA form, the CDR3 reads TGTGCCAGCATCGTCGGCCTGGAGGGTTATAATTCACCCCTCCACTTT. Looking up the rest from reference TRBV28 and TRBJ1-6 gives the full variable domain: DVKVTQSSRYLVKRTGEKVFLECVQDMDHENMFWYRQDPGLGLRLIYFSYDVKMKEKGDIPEGYSVSREKKERFSLILESASTNQTSMYLCASIVGLEGYNSPLHFGNGTRLTVT.

The rearrangement links TRBV27 to TRBJ2-1; 9 bases match TRBD1. V shed 7 bases and J 9 bases; nucleotides not matched to a gene: 7. This CDR3 has 13 residues. CDR1 and CDR2 (germline): MNHEY, SMNVEV (reference sequence). The CDR3 here is CASTRTGVGEQFF. DNA of the CDR3: TGTGCCAGCACTAGGACAGGGGTGGGTGAGCAGTTCTTC.

J is TRBJ1-1 and V is TRBV10-2; no clear D. This CDR3 has 14 amino acids. The V gene lost 2 bases and the J gene lost 0 bases, with 7 bases spanning the gap. Germline CDR1 is WSHSY and CDR2 is SAAADI. The CDR3 bases are TGCGCCAGCAGTGAGCCAGGTATGAACACTGAAGCTTTCTTT. Amino acid sequence: CASSEPGMNTEAFF.